The present T cell receptor (beta chain) was sequenced within a study of vaccination effects on CD4 cells after COVID-19. As for this clone: No antigen is known for it.

The CDR3 runs 17 residues. V was pared by 0 bases and J by 1 base, with 4 bases of the junction left unmatched. Germline-derived CDR1 and CDR2 are SEHNR and FQNEAQ (reference sequence). The protocol was immunoSEQ multiplex PCR, while the TCRdb copy is restricted to in-frame clones and leaves out a portion. The sample yields about 28,000 clones, 70% to 75% seen once. Antigen-specific CD4+ T cells were expanded (with viral peptide pools) by the ViraFEST assay ahead of sequencing. Researchers isolated CD4+ T cells once roughly nine days of culture had elapsed. BNT162b2 vaccine or mRNA-1273 vaccine was given to participants in two doses. Nucleocapsid antibody tests were negative, and the vaccine recipients had no prior SARS-CoV-2 infection.

The V gene is TRBV7-9, the J gene TRBJ1-1; 11 nucleotides line up with TRBD1. The clonotype was recovered from a human donor who received a COVID-19 vaccine. Sequenced material: CD4+ T cells from PBMCs cultured with HCoV-NL63 spike peptides, taken after COVID-19 vaccination. CDR3 in DNA: TGTGCCAGCAGCTTAGCGTCGGGACAGGGGGGGAACACTGAAGCTTTCTTT. Amino acid sequence: CASSLASGQGGNTEAFF.